A single T cell receptor (beta chain) is shown here with its context. The antigen remains unidentified. The source of the sample is a study of graft-versus-host responses after intestinal transplantation. Across the study: Every recipient had anti-thymocyte globulin induction and around 3 years of tacrolimus plus steroids.

The repertoire was sequenced with immunoSEQ multiplex PCR; TCRdb's copy has only in-frame clones and lacks some. The table lists approximately 99,000 clones, around 92% of them singletons, with about 0.18% in the top ten. V lost 4 bases and J lost 6, with 14 bases in between. The CDR3 contains 13 residues. Germline-derived CDR1 and CDR2 are SGHKS and YYEKEE (reference sequence). V gene TRBV5-5 combines with J gene TRBJ2-7, with a weak D call TRBD1 (5 bases). This specimen was unstimulated CD4+ T cells sorted from spleen or lymph node cells, taken before transplant. This clonotype originated in a human donor who was the organ donor for an intestinal transplant. The CDR3 spells CASSPRQTAEQYF. CDR3 nucleotides: TGTGCCAGCAGCCCACGACAGACCGCCGAGCAGTACTTC.